These T cell receptor beta chains were read from a single sample in a study of T cells in Graves' hyperthyroidism and ophthalmopathy. TCRdb ran MiXCR on the multiplex PCR reads and lists one entry per CDR3 protein. The sample has about 250,000 distinct CDR3 sequences, 20% to 25% seen once. Sequencing was performed on blood. The source of these receptors is a man under 40 with Graves' ophthalmopathy. The CDR3 runs from the conserved cysteine through the conserved F or W. A D gene is named only where the DNA matches it firmly. The size of a clone is reported for some rows only, either as once, few or many, or as a class for expanded clones.

v_call	clone_size	d_call	j_call	cdr3_nt	cdr3_aa
TRBV28	many	NA	TRBJ1-2	TGTGCCAGCAGCACTCCCGGGTGGGTGGACTATGGCTACACCTTC	CASSTPGWVDYGYTF
TRBV20-1	many	TRBD1	TRBJ1-1	TGCAGTGCTAGCGGCCAGGGGGGCACTGAAGCTTTCTTT	CSASGQGGTEAFF
TRBV28	many	NA	TRBJ2-3	TGTGCCAGCAGTCTCGGACCCACAGATACGCAGTATTTT	CASSLGPTDTQYF
TRBV15	NA	NA	TRBJ2-3	TGTGCCACCAGCAGAGAGCCAAAGGCGGACCCCACAGATACGCAGTATTTT	CATSREPKADPTDTQYF
TRBV10-3	few	NA	TRBJ2-2	TGTGCCATCAGTGAGCGGGAACAGGCCGGGGAGCTGTTTTTT	CAISEREQAGELFF
TRBV5-1	many	NA	TRBJ2-7	TGCGCCAGCAGCTCGATAATCGGGGGTGGACGTTACGAGCAGTACTTC	CASSSIIGGGRYEQYF
TRBV20-1	NA	TRBD2	TRBJ2-3	TGCAGCATACAACCGGGACTAGCAGTAGATACGCAGTATTTT	CSIQPGLAVDTQYF
TRBV28	few	TRBD2	TRBJ2-3	TGTGCCAGCAGTAGGTCGGGAGGGCCGGGAGATACGCAGTATTTT	CASSRSGGPGDTQYF
TRBV19	few	NA	TRBJ1-1	TGTGCCAGTAGTGCCCTGGCAAGGCCCAAGAAAGGGGCTGAAGCTTTCTTT	CASSALARPKKGAEAFF
TRBV7-8	few	NA	TRBJ2-5	TGTGCCAGCAGCTTATGGGTTCGGGAGGAGACCCAGTACTTC	CASSLWVREETQYF
TRBV3-1	NA	TRBD2	TRBJ2-4	TGTGCCAGCAGCCCAGATTGGACTAGCGGGAGGGTCAAAAACATTCAGTACTTC	CASSPDWTSGRVKNIQYF